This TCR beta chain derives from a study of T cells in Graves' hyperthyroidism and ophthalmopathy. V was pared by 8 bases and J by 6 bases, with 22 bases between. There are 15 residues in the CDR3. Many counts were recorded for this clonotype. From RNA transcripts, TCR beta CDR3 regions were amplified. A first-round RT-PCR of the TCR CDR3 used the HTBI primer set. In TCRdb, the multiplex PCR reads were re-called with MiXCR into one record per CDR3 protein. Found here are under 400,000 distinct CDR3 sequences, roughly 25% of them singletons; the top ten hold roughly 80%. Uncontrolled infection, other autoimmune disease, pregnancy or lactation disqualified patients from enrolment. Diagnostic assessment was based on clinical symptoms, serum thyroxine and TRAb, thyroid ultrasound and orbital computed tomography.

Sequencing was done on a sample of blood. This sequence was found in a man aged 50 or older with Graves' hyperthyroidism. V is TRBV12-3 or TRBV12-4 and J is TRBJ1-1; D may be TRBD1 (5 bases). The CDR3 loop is CASSLGRRPNAEAFF. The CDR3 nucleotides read TGTGCCAGCTCTTTGGGGCGGAGACCCAACGCTGAAGCTTTCTTT.